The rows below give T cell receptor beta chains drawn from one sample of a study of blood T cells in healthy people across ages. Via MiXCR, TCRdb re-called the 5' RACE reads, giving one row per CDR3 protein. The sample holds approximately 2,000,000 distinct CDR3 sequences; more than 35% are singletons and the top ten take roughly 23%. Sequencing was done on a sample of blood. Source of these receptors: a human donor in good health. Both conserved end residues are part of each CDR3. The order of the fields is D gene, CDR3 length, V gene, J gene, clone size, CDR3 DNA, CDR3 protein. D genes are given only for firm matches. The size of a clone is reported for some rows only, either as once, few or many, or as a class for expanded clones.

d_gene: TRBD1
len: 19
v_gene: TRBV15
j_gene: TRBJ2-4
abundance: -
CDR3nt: TGTGCCACCCCATCAACCGGGACAGACCGCTCTGAGTCCAAAAACATTCAGTACTTC
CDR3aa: CATPSTGTDRSESKNIQYF

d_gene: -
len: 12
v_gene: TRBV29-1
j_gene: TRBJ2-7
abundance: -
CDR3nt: TGCAGCGTTGAAGATCAAGCGGACGAGCAGTACTTC
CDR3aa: CSVEDQADEQYF

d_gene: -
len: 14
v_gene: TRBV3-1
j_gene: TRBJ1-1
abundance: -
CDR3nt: TGTGCCAGCAGCCAAGATATCGCCCGCACTGAAGCTTTCTTT
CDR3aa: CASSQDIARTEAFF

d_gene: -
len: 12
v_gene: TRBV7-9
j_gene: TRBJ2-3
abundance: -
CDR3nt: TGTGCCAGCAGCTTTATGGCAGATACGCAGTATTTT
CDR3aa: CASSFMADTQYF

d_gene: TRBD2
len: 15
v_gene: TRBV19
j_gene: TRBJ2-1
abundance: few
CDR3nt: TGTGCCAGTAGTAAACTAGCGGGGTTAGACAATGAGCAGTTCTTC
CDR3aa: CASSKLAGLDNEQFF

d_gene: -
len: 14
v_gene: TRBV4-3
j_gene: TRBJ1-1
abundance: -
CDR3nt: TGCGCCAGCAGCCATACAGACCCGAACACTGAAGCTTTCTTT
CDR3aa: CASSHTDPNTEAFF

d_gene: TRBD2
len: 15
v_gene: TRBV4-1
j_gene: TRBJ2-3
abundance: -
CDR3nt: TGCGCCAACAGCCAAGACCGGGGGGGCGTTGATACGCAGTATTTT
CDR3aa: CANSQDRGGVDTQYF

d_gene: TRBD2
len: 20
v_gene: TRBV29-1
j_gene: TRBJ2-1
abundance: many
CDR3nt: TGCAGCGTTGTTCTGCCGTTCCTGCCTGGGACTAGCGGGGGTTCGGATGAGCAGTTCTTC
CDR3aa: CSVVLPFLPGTSGGSDEQFF

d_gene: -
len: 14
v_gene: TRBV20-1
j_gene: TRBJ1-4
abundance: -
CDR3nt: TGCAGTGCTCGGACCCTGGAGGCAAATGAAAAACTGTTTTTT
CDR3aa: CSARTLEANEKLFF

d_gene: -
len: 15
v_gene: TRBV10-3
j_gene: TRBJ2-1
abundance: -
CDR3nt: TGTGCCATCAGTGACACGGGGGGCCCCTACAATGAGCAGTTCTTC
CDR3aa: CAISDTGGPYNEQFF

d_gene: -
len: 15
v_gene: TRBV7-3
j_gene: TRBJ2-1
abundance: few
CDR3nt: TGTGCCAGCAGCCCCGGGGACGGGTTCTACAATGAGCAGTTCTTC
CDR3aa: CASSPGDGFYNEQFF

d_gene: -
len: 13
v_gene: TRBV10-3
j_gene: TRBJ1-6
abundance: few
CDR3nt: TGTGCCATCAGTGACCATGGAAGTTCACCCCTCCACTTT
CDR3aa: CAISDHGSSPLHF

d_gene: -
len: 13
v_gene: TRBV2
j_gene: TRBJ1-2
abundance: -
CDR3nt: TGTGCCAGCCCCAACGGGGGGCACGATGGCTACACCTTC
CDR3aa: CASPNGGHDGYTF

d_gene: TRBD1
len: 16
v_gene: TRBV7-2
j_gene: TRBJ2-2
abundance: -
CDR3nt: TGTGCCAGCAGCTGGAAGATCGGCCAGGGGGCGTACGAGCTGTTTTTT
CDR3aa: CASSWKIGQGAYELFF

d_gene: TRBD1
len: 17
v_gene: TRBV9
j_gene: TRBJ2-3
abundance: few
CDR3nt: TGTGCCAGCAGCGTAGGTTTGGCAGGGGGCGATTCAGATACGCAGTATTTT
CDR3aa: CASSVGLAGGDSDTQYF

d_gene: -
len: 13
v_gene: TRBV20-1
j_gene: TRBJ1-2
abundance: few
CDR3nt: TGCAGTGCTAGAGAGGGATTCAACTATGGCTACACCTTC
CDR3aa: CSAREGFNYGYTF

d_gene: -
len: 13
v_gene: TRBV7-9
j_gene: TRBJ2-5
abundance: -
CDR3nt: TGTGCCAGCAGCAGGCCGGAAGAGCGTGAGCAGTACTTC
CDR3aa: CASSRPEEREQYF

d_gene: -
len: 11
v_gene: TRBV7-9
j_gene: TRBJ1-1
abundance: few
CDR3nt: TGTGCCTGCAGCTTTTCGTCGGAGGCTTTCTTT
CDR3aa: CACSFSSEAFF

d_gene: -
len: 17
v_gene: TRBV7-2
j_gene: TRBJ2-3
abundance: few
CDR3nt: TGTGCCAGCAGCTTTTTAGCAACCAGGCCTAGCACAGATACGCAGTATTTT
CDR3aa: CASSFLATRPSTDTQYF

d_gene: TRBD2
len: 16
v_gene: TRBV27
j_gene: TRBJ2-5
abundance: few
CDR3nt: TGTGCCAGCAGTGTATCGAGCGGGGAGCTCCAAGAGACCCAGTACTTC
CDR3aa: CASSVSSGELQETQYF

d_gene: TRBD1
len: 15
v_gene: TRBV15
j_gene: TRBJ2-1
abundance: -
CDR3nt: TGTGCCACCAGCAGCGGGACAGGTTCCTACAATGAGCAGTTCTTC
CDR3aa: CATSSGTGSYNEQFF

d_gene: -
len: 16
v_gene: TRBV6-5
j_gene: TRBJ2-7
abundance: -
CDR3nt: TGTGCCAGTGGGAGCCTAGCGTTCCTCAGCTCCTACGAGCAGTACTTC
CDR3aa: CASGSLAFLSSYEQYF

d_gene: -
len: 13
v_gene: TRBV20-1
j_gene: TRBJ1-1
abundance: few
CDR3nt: TGCAGTGCTAGTGCACATATGAACACTGAAGCTTTCTTT
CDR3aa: CSASAHMNTEAFF

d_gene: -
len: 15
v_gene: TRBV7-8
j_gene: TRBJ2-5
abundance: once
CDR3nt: TGTGCCAGCAGCTTAAGGTTGGGGGCCCAAGAGACCCAGTACTTC
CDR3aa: CASSLRLGAQETQYF

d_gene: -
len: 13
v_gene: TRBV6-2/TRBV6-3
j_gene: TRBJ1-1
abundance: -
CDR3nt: TGTGCCAGCAGTTACCGGGGGGCGCGCGGACCTTTCTTT
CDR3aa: CASSYRGARGPFF

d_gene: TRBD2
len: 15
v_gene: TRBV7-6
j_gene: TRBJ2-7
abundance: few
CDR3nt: TGTGCCAGCAGCTACGCTCCGGGGGGGTCCTACGAGCAGTACTTC
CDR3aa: CASSYAPGGSYEQYF

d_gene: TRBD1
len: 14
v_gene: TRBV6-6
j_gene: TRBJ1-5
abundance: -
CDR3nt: TGTGCCAGCAGTTCCACAGGGGGCCATCAGCCCCAGCATTTT
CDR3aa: CASSSTGGHQPQHF

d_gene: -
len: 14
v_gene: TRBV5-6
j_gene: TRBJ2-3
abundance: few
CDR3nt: TGTGCCAGCAGCACGAACAGGGAATCAGATACGCAGTATTTT
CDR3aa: CASSTNRESDTQYF

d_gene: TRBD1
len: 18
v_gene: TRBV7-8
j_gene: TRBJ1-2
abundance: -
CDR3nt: TGTGCCAGCAGCTTAGATTACGGGACAGAAGAAGCTAACTATGGCTACACCTTC
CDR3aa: CASSLDYGTEEANYGYTF

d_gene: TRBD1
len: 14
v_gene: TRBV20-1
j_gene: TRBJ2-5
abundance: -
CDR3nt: TGCAGTGCTCGGACAGGGTCTTCCCAAGAGACCCAGTACTTC
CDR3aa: CSARTGSSQETQYF

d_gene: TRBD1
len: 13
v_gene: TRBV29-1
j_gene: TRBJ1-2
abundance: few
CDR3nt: TGCAGCGGCCGAACAGGGGAGGGTAGTGGCTACACCTTC
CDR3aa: CSGRTGEGSGYTF

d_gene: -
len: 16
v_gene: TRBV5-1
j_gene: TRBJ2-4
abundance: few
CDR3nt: TGCGCCAGCAGCTTGCGTGCAGGGGTAGCCAAAAACATTCAGTACTTC
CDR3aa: CASSLRAGVAKNIQYF

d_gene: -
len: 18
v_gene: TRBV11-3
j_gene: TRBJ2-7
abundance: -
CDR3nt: TGTGCCAGCAGCTTCCCGGAAGACAGCAACCTCCCAGGGAACGAGCAGTACTTC
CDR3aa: CASSFPEDSNLPGNEQYF

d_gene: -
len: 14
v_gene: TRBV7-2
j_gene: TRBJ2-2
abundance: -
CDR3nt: TGTGCCAGCAGCCCAAAGAGGGGGACCGGGGAGCTGTTTTTT
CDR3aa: CASSPKRGTGELFF

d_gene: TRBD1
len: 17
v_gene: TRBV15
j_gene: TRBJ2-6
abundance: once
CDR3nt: TGTACCACCAGCACCGGGACAGCATTATCTGGGGCCAACGTCCTGACTTTC
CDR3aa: CTTSTGTALSGANVLTF

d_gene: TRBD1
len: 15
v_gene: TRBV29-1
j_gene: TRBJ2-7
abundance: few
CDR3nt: TGCAGCGTTGCCGTGGGACAGGGGCTTTCGGGGGAGCAGTACTTC
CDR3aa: CSVAVGQGLSGEQYF

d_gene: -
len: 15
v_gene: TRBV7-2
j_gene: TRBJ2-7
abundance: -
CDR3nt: TGTGGCAGCAGCCCCCCGGGTTTCGCCCCCTACGAGCAGTACTTC
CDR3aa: CGSSPPGFAPYEQYF

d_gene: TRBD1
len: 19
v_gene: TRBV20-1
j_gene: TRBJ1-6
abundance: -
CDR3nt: TGCAGTGCTAGATCTTCCCGGGACAGGGGAGGCGCCTATAATTCACCCCTCCACTTT
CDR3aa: CSARSSRDRGGAYNSPLHF

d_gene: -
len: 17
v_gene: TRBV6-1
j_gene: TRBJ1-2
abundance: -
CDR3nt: TGTGCCAGCAGTGACCCGGGCCTTCCCCTTTCTAACTATGGCTACACCTTC
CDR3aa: CASSDPGLPLSNYGYTF

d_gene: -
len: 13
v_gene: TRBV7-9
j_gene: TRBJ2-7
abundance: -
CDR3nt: TGTGCCAGCAGCCCCCGATACATCTACGAGCAGTACTTC
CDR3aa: CASSPRYIYEQYF

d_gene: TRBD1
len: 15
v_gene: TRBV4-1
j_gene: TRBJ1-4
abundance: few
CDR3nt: TGCGCCAGCAGCCGCGGACAGGGCGTTAATGAAAAACTGTTTTTT
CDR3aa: CASSRGQGVNEKLFF